This entry lists 14 T cell receptor beta chains sequenced from one sample in a study of blood T cell repertoires in COVID-19. Profiling relied on immunoSEQ multiplex PCR, and the TCRdb table lists in-frame clones only, not all of them. This sample has about 190,000 clones, with 90% found just once. The sequenced material came from peripheral blood. The receptors come from a man aged 50-59 years with acute or convalescent COVID-19.

The CDR3: CATSSLRIGELFF. DNA for the CDR3: TGTGCCACCAGCAGTTTGAGAATCGGGGAGCTGTTTTTT. The chain links TRBV15 to TRBJ2-2; D gene uncertain. CDR1 and CDR2 (germline): LNHNV, YYDKDF (reference sequence). V was trimmed by 3 bases and J by 7 bases, leaving 9 bases between them. CDR3 length equals 13 residues.

V usage is TRBV2 and J usage is TRBJ2-1, with TRBD2 matching 8 bases. The CDR3 totals 15 residues. V shed 3 bases, J shed 7 bases, and the junction held 8 bases outside the gene matches. CDR1 is SNHLY and CDR2 is FYNNEI in the germline V gene. The CDR3 sequence is CASSEVAGGANEQFF. CDR3 nucleotides: TGTGCCAGCAGTGAGGTGGCGGGAGGTGCAAATGAGCAGTTCTTC.

V is TRBV4-1 and J is TRBJ2-5, with 9 bases identical to TRBD1. V shed 3 bases, J shed 5 bases, and the junction held 7 bases outside the gene matches. Germline CDR1 and CDR2: MGHRA and YSYEKL. The CDR3 is made up of 15 amino acids. The CDR3 sequence is CASSHRDRDIETQYF. The CDR3, as DNA: TGCGCCAGCAGCCACCGGGACAGGGACATTGAGACCCAGTACTTC.

This clone was seen once. The chain has TRBV19 and TRBJ1-3; D gene unclear. Germline V gene data show CDR1 as LNHDA and CDR2 as SQIVND (reference sequence). V gave up 3 bases and J gave up 2 bases, with 8 bases separating them. The CDR3 is made up of 14 amino acids. CDR3 sequence reads: CASSIPVTGNTIYF. CDR3 nucleotides: TGTGCCAGTAGTATCCCCGTAACTGGAAACACCATATATTTT.

This clone showed up just a few times. The genes are TRBV18 and TRBJ1-2; D is perhaps TRBD1 (6 bases). In germline, CDR1 is KGHSH, CDR2 LQKENI. The CDR3 covers 14 residues. The V end was cut by 2 bases, the J end by 5 bases, with 12 bases between. CDR3 in DNA: TGTGCCAGCTCACCATGGCAGGGGAAGTATGGCTACACCTTC. Translated, it gives CASSPWQGKYGYTF.

The gene calls are TRBV3-1 (or the pseudogene TRBV3-2) and TRBJ2-3; 8 bases are a match to TRBD1. V dropped 8 bases and J dropped 1; count of bases not matched to a gene: 11. The CDR3 totals 16 residues. Looked up from germline, CDR1 is LGHDT and CDR2 is YNNKEL (reference sequence). The CDR3: CASDHATGAGTDTQYF. The CDR3 region has the DNA TGTGCCAGCGACCACGCGACAGGGGCGGGCACAGATACGCAGTATTTT.

This chain uses TRBV13 with TRBJ1-5; TRBD1 matches 8 bases. This CDR3 comprises 15 residues. V lost 5 bases and J lost 2; bases outside the gene matches: 5. Germline V lookup: CDR1 PRHDT, CDR2 FYEKMQ (reference sequence). Here the CDR3 reads CASSKTGVGNQPQHF. DNA of the CDR3: TGTGCCAGCAGCAAGACAGGGGTCGGCAATCAGCCCCAGCATTTT. Filled out from reference TRBV13 and TRBJ1-5, the complete variable domain reads AAGVIQSPRHLIKEKRETATLKCYPIPRHDTVYWYQQGPGQDPQFLISFYEKMQSDKGSIPDRFSAQQFSDYHSELNMSSLELGDSALYFCASSKTGVGNQPQHFGDGTRLSIL.

The chain couples TRBV27 to TRBJ2-5, with 7 bases matching TRBD1. The length of the CDR3 is 18 residues. Trimming at V came to 0 bases and at J to 5 bases, leaving 15 bases not matched to a gene. Germline lookup yields CDR1 MNHEY and CDR2 SMNVEV (reference sequence). CDR3 nucleotide sequence: TGTGCCAGCAGTTTATCGATTAAGGGCAGGGGGTCCGGGGAGACCCAGTACTTC. Protein sequence: CASSLSIKGRGSGETQYF.

This chain uses TRBV4-3 with TRBJ2-1; 14 bases are a match to TRBD2. V lost 0 bases, J lost 10 bases, and 8 bases stayed unmatched. CDR1 is LGHNA and CDR2 is YSLEER in the germline V gene. This CDR3 spans 17 amino acids. The CDR3 is CASSQDRSGLAGVEQFF. Written as DNA, the CDR3 is TGCGCCAGCAGCCAAGACAGGTCGGGACTAGCGGGGGTCGAGCAGTTCTTC.

The rearrangement joins TRBV6-5 to TRBJ2-1; 7 nucleotides line up with TRBD2. The CDR3 length is 15 residues. Per germline, CDR1 MNHEY and CDR2 SVGAGI. V gave up 0 bases and J gave up 6 bases; unmatched junction bases: 5. Written as DNA, the CDR3 is TGTGCCAGCAGTTACTCGAGCGGGAAGGGCAATGAGCAGTTCTTC. Translation: CASSYSSGKGNEQFF.

The chain is built from TRBV5-4 and TRBJ2-4, with a possible D match to TRBD2 (6 bases). The CDR3 length is 17 residues. The germline V and J ends were trimmed by 0 bases and 5 bases, with 18 bases remaining between them. The V gene's germline CDR1 is SGHNT and CDR2 YYREEE (reference sequence). The chain's CDR3 is CASSLDEFRGRENIQYF. The CDR3 DNA is TGTGCCAGCAGCTTGGATGAGTTCCGGGGGAGAGAAAACATTCAGTACTTC.

The rearrangement joins TRBV19 to TRBJ2-3, with 8 bases that match TRBD1. The V segment lost 1 base and the J segment 4 bases; nucleotides outside the gene matches: 4. CDR1 is LNHDA and CDR2 is SQIVND in the germline V gene (reference sequence). This CDR3 contains 15 residues. The CDR3 reads CASSIGQGFADTQYF. The DNA of the CDR3 is TGTGCCAGTAGTATAGGACAGGGGTTTGCAGATACGCAGTATTTT.

The chain links TRBV6-5 to TRBJ1-4; 11 bases line up with TRBD1. This CDR3 has 15 residues. The J segment lost 8 bases and the V segment lost 6 bases, leaving 8 bases of the junction unmatched. The V gene's germline CDR1 is MNHEY and CDR2 SVGAGI. CDR3 coding DNA: TGTGCCAGCAGCCCCGGGACAGGGGGTCGCGAAAAACTGTTTTTT. Translated: CASSPGTGGREKLFF.

The DNA for the CDR3 is TGTGCCAGCAGTCCACCCCCTTCCGGGACAACCTACGAGCAGTACGTC. It specifies CASSPPPSGTTYEQYV. The genes are TRBV6-2 or TRBV6-3 and TRBJ2-7; D is perhaps TRBD1 (6 bases). The CDR3 extends over 16 amino acids. V was pared by 5 bases and J by 2 bases, with 19 bases between. Germline V gene sequence: CDR1 MNHEY, CDR2 SVGEGT.